A single sample is the source of the 5 T cell receptor beta chains below, sequenced in a study of CD8+ T cells in alopecia areata. Extracted RNA was reverse transcribed into cDNA, the sequencing template. The protocol was immunoSEQ multiplex PCR, while the TCRdb copy is restricted to in-frame clones and leaves out a portion. The sample shows a few hundred thousand clones, 35% to 40% of them seen only once. Stated treatment: oral pan-JAK inhibitor, 5-10 mg twice daily. This sample comprised CD4+ T cells sorted from blood, obtained at roughly week 30, from a patient treated with tofacitinib. These receptors all stem from a human donor with alopecia areata.

The chain uses TRBV30 and TRBJ2-5; TRBD2 is a possible D gene (5 bases). The end of the DNA fits TRBJ2-7 better, so the J call may be wrong. The CDR3 covers 17 residues. Germline V lookup: CDR1 GTSNPN, CDR2 SVGIG (reference sequence). CDR3 protein: CAWSVKGMGSSSYEQYF. In nucleotides, the CDR3 is TGTGCCTGGAGTGTAAAAGGGATGGGGAGCAGCTCCTACGAGCAGTACTTC.

DNA of the CDR3: TGTGCCAGCAGGGGCCATAGCAATCAGCCCCAGCATTTT. Its protein product is CASRGHSNQPQHF. This rearrangement joins TRBV27 to TRBJ1-5; D remains unclear. CDR1 and CDR2 (germline): MNHEY, SMNVEV (reference sequence). Deletions cut 6 bases from V and 0 bases from J, with 6 bases between. This CDR3 has 13 residues.

This clone was detected a few times. The CDR3 DNA is TGTGCCAGCAGTCCCCCGGGGAACACTGAAGCTTTCTTT. Its translation: CASSPPGNTEAFF. The chain links TRBV27 to TRBJ1-1; no definite D call. V lost 5 bases and J 1 base, leaving 8 bases between the germline ends. Germline-derived CDR1 and CDR2 are MNHEY and SMNVEV (reference sequence). The length of the CDR3 is 13 residues.

J is TRBJ2-7 and V is TRBV13, with D maybe TRBD2 (6 bases). There are 14 residues in the CDR3. Trimming cost V 5 bases and J 2 bases, with 13 bases left between them. Looked up from germline, CDR1 is PRHDT and CDR2 is FYEKMQ (reference sequence). CDR3 DNA sequence: TGTGCCAGCAGCAGCCGGGACTCCGCCTACGAGCAGTACTTC. Residues: CASSSRDSAYEQYF.

The genes are TRBV7-2 and TRBJ1-5, with 8 positions matching TRBD1. CDR3 length: 15 amino acids. Losses at the gene ends were 6 bases for V and 0 bases for J; bases not matched to a gene: 4. Germline CDR1 and CDR2: SGHTA and FQGNSA. This CDR3 reads CASREDRVSNQPQHF. The CDR3 DNA follows: TGTGCCAGCAGGGAGGACAGGGTTAGCAATCAGCCCCAGCATTTT.